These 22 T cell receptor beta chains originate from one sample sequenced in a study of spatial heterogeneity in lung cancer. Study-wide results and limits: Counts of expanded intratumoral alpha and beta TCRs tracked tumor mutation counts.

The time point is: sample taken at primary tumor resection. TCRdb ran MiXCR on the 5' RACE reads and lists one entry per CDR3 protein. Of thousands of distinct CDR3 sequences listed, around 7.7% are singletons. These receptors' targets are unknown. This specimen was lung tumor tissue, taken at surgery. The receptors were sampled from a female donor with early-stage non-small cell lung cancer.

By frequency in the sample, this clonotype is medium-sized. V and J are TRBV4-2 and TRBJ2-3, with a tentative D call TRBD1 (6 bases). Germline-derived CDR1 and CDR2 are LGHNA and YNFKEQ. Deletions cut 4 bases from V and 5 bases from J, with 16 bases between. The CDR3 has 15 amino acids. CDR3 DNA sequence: TGTGCCAGCAGCCCCTCCGATAGGGGGAGAGATACGCAGTATTTT. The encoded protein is CASSPSDRGRDTQYF.

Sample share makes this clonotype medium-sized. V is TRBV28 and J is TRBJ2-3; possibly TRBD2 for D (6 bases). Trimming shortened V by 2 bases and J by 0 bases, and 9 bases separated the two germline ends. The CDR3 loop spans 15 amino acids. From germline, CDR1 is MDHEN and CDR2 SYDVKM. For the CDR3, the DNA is TGTGCCAGCAGTTTAGGAGGGACTAGCACAGATACGCAGTATTTT. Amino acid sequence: CASSLGGTSTDTQYF. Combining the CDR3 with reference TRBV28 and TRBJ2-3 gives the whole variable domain DVKVTQSSRYLVKRTGEKVFLECVQDMDHENMFWYRQDPGLGLRLIYFSYDVKMKEKGDIPEGYSVSREKKERFSLILESASTNQTSMYLCASSLGGTSTDTQYFGPGTRLTVL.

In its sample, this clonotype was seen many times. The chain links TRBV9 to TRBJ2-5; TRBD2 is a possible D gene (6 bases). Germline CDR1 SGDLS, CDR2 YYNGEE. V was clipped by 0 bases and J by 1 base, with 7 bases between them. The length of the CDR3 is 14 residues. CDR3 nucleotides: TGTGCCAGCAGCGTAGGGACTACCCAAGAGACCCAGTACTTC. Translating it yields CASSVGTTQETQYF.

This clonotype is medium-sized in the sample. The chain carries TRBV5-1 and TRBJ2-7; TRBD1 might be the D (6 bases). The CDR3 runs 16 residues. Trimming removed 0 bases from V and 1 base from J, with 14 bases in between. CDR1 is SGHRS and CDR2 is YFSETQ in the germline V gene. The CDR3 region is CASSLGGSGQSYEQYF. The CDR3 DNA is TGCGCCAGCAGCTTGGGAGGGTCGGGACAATCCTACGAGCAGTACTTC.

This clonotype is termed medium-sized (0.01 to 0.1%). Written as DNA, the CDR3 is TGTGCCAGCAGCTTAGGAGGAGGAATCTCCTACGAGCAGTACTTC. Amino acid sequence: CASSLGGGISYEQYF. The chain employs TRBV7-2 and TRBJ2-7; the D gene is possibly TRBD2 (5 bases). The V end lost 1 base, the J end lost 0 bases, and 10 bases lay between the germline ends. Germline CDR1 SGHTA, CDR2 FQGNSA. The CDR3 is made up of 15 amino acids. Full variable domain (remainder filled in from reference TRBV7-2 and TRBJ2-7): GAGVSQSPSNKVTEKGKDVELRCDPISGHTALYWYRQSLGQGLEFLIYFQGNSAPDKSGLPSDRFSAERTGGSVSTLTIQRTQQEDSAVYLCASSLGGGISYEQYFGPGTRLTVT.

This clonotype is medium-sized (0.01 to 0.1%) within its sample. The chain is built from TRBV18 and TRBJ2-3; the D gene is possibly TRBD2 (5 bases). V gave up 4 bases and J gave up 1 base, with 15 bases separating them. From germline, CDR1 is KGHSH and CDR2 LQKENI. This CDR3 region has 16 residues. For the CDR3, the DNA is TGTGCCAGCTCACGAGAAAACGGGCGGGGCACAGATACGCAGTATTTT. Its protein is CASSRENGRGTDTQYF.

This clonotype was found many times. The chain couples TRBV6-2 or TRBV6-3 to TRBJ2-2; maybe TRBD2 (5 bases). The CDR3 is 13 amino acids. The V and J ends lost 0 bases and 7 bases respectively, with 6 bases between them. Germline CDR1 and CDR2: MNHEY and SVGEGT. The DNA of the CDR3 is TGTGCCAGCAGTTACTCCGGACTCGGGGAGCTGTTTTTT. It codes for CASSYSGLGELFF.

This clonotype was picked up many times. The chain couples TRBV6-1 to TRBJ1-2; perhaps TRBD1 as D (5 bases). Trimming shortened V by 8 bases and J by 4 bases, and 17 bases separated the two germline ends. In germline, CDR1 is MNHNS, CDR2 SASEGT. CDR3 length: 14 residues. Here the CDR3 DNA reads TGTGCCAGCCGGGCAGGGATTAGAGGCTATGGCTACACCTTC. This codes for CASRAGIRGYGYTF.

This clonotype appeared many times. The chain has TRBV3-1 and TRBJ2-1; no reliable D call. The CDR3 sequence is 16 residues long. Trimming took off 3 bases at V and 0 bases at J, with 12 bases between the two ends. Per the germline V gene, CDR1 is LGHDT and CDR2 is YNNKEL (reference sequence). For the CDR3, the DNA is TGTGCCAGCAGCCACTTTTACGGTAGCTCCTACAATGAGCAGTTCTTC. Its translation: CASSHFYGSSYNEQFF.

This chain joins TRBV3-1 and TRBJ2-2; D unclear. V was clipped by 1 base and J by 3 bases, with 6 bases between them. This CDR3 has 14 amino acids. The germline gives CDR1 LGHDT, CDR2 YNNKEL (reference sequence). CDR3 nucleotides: TGTGCCAGCAGCCAAGCCAGCTACACCGGGGAGCTGTTTTTT. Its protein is CASSQASYTGELFF.

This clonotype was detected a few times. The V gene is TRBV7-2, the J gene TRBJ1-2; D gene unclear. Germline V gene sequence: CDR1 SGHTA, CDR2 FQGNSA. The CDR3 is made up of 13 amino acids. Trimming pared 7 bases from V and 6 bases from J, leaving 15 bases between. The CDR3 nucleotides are TGTGCCAGCAACCCTACTAGGCTCCATGGCTACACCTTC. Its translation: CASNPTRLHGYTF.

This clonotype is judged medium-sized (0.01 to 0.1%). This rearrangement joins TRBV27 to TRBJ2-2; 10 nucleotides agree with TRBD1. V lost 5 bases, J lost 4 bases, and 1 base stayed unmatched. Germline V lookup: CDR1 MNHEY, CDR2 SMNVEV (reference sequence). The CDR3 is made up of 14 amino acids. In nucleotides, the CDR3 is TGTGCCAGCAGTCGGACAGGGGGCACCGGGGAGCTGTTTTTT. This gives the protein CASSRTGGTGELFF.

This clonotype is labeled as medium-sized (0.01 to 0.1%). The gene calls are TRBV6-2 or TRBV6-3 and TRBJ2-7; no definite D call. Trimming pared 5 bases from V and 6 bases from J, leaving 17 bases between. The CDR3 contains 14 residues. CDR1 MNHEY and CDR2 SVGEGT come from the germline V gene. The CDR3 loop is CASSQGLPWSEQYF. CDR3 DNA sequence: TGTGCCAGCAGTCAAGGGCTCCCTTGGTCCGAGCAGTACTTC.

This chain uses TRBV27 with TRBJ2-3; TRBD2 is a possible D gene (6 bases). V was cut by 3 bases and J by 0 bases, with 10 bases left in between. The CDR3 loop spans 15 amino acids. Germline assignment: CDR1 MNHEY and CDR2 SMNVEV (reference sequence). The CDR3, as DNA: TGTGCCAGCAGTTTGACGGGAGCTAGCACAGATACGCAGTATTTT. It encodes CASSLTGASTDTQYF.

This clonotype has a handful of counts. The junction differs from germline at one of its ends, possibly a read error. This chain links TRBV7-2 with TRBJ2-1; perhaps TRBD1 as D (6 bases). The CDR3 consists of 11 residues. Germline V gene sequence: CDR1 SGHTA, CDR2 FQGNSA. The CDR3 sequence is CASSLGQVRLF. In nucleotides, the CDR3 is TGTGCCAGCAGCTTAGGACAGGTTAGGCTCTTC. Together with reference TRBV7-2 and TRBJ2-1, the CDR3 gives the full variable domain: GAGVSQSPSNKVTEKGKDVELRCDPISGHTALYWYRQSLGQGLEFLIYFQGNSAPDKSGLPSDRFSAERTGGSVSTLTIQRTQQEDSAVYLCASSLGQVRLFGPGTRLTVL.

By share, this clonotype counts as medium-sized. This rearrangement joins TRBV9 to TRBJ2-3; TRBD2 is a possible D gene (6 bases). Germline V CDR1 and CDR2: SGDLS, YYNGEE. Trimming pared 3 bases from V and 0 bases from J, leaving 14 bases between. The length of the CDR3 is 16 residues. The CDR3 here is CASSASGASSTDTQYF. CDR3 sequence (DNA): TGTGCCAGCAGCGCATCGGGAGCCTCTAGCACAGATACGCAGTATTTT.

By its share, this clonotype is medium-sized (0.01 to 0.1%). The CDR3 DNA reads TGTGCCAGCAGTGACGAGGGCATGGAGCAGTACTTC. This gives the protein CASSDEGMEQYF. This chain links TRBV2 with TRBJ2-7, with D maybe TRBD2 (5 bases). The CDR3 length is 12 residues. The germline gives CDR1 SNHLY, CDR2 FYNNEI. Trimming cost V 3 bases and J 7 bases, with 10 bases left between them.

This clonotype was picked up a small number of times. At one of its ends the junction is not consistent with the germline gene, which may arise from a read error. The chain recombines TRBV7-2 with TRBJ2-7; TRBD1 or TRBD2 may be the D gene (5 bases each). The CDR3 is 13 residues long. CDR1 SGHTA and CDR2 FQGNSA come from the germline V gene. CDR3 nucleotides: TGTGCCAGCAGCTTATTGTTCGGGGCCCCTTTGGACTTC. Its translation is CASSLLFGAPLDF. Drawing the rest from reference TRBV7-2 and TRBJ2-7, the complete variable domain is GAGVSQSPSNKVTEKGKDVELRCDPISGHTALYWYRQSLGQGLEFLIYFQGNSAPDKSGLPSDRFSAERTGGSVSTLTIQRTQQEDSAVYLCASSLLFGAPLDFGPGTRLTVT.

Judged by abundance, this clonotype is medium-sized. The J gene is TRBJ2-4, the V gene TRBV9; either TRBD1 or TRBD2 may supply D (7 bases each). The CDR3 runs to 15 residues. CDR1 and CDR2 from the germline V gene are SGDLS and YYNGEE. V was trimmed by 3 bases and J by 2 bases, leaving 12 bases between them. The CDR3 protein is CASSDRGLTKNIQYF. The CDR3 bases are TGTGCCAGCAGCGACAGGGGACTAACCAAAAACATTCAGTACTTC.

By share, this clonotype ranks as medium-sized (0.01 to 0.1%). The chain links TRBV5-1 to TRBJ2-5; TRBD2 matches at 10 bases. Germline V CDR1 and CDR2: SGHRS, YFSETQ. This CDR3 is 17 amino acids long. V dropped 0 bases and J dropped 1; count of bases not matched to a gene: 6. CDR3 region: CASSLALAGALQETQYF. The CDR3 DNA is TGCGCCAGCAGCTTGGCGCTAGCGGGAGCTCTCCAAGAGACCCAGTACTTC.

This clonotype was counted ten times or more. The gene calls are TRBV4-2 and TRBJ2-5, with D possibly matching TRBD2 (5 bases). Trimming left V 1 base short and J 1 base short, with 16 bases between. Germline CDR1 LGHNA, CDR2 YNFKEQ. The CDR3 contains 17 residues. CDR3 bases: TGTGCCAGCAGCCAAGTACTGAATCTTCGGGGCCAAGAGACCCAGTACTTC. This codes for CASSQVLNLRGQETQYF.

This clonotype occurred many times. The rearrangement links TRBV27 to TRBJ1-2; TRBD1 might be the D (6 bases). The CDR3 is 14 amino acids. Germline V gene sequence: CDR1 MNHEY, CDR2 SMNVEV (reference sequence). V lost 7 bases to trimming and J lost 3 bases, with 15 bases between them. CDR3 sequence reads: CASKGGGRDYGYTF. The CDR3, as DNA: TGTGCCAGCAAAGGCGGGGGGCGCGACTATGGCTACACCTTC.